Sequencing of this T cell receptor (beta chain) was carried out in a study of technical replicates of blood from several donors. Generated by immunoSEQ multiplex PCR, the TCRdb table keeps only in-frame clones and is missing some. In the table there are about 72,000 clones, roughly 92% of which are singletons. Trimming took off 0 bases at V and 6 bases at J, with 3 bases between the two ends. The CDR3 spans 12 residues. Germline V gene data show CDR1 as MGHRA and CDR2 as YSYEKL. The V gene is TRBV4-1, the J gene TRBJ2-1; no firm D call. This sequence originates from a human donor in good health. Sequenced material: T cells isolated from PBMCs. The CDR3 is CASSQDRNEQFF. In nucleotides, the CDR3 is TGCGCCAGCAGCCAAGATCGCAATGAGCAGTTCTTC.